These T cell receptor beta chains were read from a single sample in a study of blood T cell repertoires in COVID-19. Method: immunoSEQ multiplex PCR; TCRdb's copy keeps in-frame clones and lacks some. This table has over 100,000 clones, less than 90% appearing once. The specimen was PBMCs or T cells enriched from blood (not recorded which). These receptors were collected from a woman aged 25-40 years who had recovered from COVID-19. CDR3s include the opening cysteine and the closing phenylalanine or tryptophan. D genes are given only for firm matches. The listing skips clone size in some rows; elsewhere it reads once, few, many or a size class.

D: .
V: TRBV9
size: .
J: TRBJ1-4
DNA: TGTGCCAGCAGCGCCTCGGGGGGGACTAATGAAAAACTGTTTTTT
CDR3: CASSASGGTNEKLFF

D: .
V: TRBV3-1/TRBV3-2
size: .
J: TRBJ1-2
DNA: TGTGCCAGCAGCCAAGACTGGAGGGAAGTCGATGGCTACACCTTC
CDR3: CASSQDWREVDGYTF

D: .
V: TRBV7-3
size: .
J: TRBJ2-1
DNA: TGTGCCAGCAGCTTAAACCCCGGGAGCTCCTACAATGAGCAGTTCTTC
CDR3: CASSLNPGSSYNEQFF

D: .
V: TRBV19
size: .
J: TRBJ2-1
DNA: TGTGCCAGTAGTAGGTTAGCCTCCTACAATGAGCAGTTCTTC
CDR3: CASSRLASYNEQFF

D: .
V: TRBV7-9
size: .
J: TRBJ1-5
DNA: TGTGCCAGCAGCCGGGGTCCCAATCAGCCCCAGCATTTT
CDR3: CASSRGPNQPQHF

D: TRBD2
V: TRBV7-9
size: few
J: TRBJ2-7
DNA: TGTGCCAGCAGCTTAGAGGGGACTAGCGGCTACGAGCAGTACTTC
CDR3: CASSLEGTSGYEQYF

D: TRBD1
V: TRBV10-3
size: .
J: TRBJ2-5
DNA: TGTGCCATCGGGTACGGGACAGTCCAAGAGACCCAGTACTTC
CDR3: CAIGYGTVQETQYF

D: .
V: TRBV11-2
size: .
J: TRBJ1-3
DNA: TGTGCCAGCAGCTCCTTCCAGTACACCATATATTTT
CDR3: CASSSFQYTIYF

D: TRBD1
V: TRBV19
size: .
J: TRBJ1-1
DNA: TGTGCCAGTATGCCCCGAGGACAGGGGGCCAAGGACACTGAAGCTTTCTTT
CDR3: CASMPRGQGAKDTEAFF

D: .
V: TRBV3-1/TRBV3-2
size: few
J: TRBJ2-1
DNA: TGTGCCAGCAGGCGATCCGGGACTGCCGGGAAAGAGCAGTTCTTC
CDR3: CASRRSGTAGKEQFF

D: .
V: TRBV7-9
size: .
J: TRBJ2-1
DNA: TGTGCCAGTAAGGGGCGGATAAGCTCCTACAATGAGCAGTTCTTC
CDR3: CASKGRISSYNEQFF

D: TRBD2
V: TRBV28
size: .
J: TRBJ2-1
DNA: TGTGCCAGCAGTTTAGTAGCGGGAGGGCGGGGAAATGAGCAGTTCTTC
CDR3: CASSLVAGGRGNEQFF

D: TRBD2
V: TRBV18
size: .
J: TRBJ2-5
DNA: TGTGCCAGCTCACCGGCGGGAGCTGGTGAGACCCAGTACTTC
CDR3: CASSPAGAGETQYF

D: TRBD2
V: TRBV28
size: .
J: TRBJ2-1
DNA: TGTGCCAGCAGACCGGGACTAGCATACAATGAGCAGTTCTTC
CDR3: CASRPGLAYNEQFF

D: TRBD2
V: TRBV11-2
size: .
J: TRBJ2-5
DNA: TGTGCCAGCAGCTCAATAGCGGGCCGAGAGACCCAGTACTTC
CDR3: CASSSIAGRETQYF

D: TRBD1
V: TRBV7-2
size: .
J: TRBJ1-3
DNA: TGTGCCAGCAGCGCCTACCCGACAGGGGGAGGAAACACCATATATTTT
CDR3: CASSAYPTGGGNTIYF

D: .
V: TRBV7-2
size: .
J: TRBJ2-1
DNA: TGTGCCAGCAGCTTAGCGTTAGCGACATCCTACAATGAGCAGTTCTTC
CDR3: CASSLALATSYNEQFF

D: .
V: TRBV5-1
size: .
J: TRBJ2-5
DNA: TGCGCCAGCAGCTTGTCCAGGGGGGAAGAGACCCAGTACTTC
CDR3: CASSLSRGEETQYF

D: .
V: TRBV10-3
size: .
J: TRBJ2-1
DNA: TGTGCCATCAGTGAACTCGGCTACAATGAGCAGTTCTTC
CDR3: CAISELGYNEQFF

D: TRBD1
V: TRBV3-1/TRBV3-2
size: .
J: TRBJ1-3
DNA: TGTGCCAGCAGCCAAGACGGACAGGGCGAAAATGTCTCTGGAAACACCATATATTTT
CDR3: CASSQDGQGENVSGNTIYF

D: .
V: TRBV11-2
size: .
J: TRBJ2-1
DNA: TGTGCCAGCAGCTCCACGAGACTAGTAGGCGATGAGCAGTTCTTC
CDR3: CASSSTRLVGDEQFF

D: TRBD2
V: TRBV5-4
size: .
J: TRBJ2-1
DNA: TGTGCCAGCAGCTTGACTAGCGGGGAGTCCTACAATGAGCAGTTCTTC
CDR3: CASSLTSGESYNEQFF

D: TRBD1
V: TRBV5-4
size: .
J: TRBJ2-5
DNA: TGTGCCAGCAGTTTGGACAGGGCCTGGTCCCAGTACTTC
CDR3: CASSLDRAWSQYF

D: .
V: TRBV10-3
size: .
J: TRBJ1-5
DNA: TGTGCCATCAGTGAGTCGAAGGGGCAGGTTAGCAATCAGCCCCAGCATTTT
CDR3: CAISESKGQVSNQPQHF

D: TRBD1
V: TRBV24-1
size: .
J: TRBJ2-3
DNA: TGTGCCACCAGTTGGACCAGCCAAACAGGGGGTACGCAGTATTTT
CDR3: CATSWTSQTGGTQYF

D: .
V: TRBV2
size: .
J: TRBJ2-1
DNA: TGTGCCAGCAGTGTAACAGGGATTAATGAGCAGTTCTTC
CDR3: CASSVTGINEQFF

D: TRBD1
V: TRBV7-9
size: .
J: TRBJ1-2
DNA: TGTGCCAGCAGCCCACGGACAGGGTTCGGCTACACCTTC
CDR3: CASSPRTGFGYTF

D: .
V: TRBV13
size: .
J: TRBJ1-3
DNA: TGTGCCAGCAGCGTCCAAACAGGGACCCCTGGAAACACCATATATTTT
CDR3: CASSVQTGTPGNTIYF

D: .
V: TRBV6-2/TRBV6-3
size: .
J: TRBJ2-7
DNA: TGTGCCAGCACCCCCGGGGTTCTCTACGAGCAGTACTTC
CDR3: CASTPGVLYEQYF

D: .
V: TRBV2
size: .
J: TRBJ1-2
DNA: TGTGCCAGCAGTGAAGACAGCTCAGCTGGCTACACCTTC
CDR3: CASSEDSSAGYTF

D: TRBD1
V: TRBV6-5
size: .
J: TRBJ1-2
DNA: TGTGCCAGCAGTCGGACAGGGAGATATGGCTACACCTTC
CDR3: CASSRTGRYGYTF

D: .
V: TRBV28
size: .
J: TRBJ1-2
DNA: TGTGCCAGCAGTTTACCTGTAAACTATGGCTACACCTTC
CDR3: CASSLPVNYGYTF

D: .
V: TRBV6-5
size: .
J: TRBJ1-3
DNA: TGTGCCAGCAGTTACAGGGGAAACTATGGAAACACCATATATTTT
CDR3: CASSYRGNYGNTIYF

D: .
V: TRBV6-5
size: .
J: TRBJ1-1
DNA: TGTGCCAGCAGTTACTCGGTCTCTCGGAGGACTGAAGCTTTCTTT
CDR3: CASSYSVSRRTEAFF

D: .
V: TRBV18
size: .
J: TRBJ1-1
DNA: TGTGCCAGCTCATCAGGGATGAACACTGAAGCTTTCTTT
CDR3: CASSSGMNTEAFF

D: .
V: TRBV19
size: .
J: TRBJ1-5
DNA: TGTGCCAGTCGCCGACAGGCGAATCAGCCCCAGCATTTT
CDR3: CASRRQANQPQHF

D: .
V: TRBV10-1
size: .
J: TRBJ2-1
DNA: TGCGCCAGCAGTGAGTGGAGGTCTTACAATGAGCAGTTCTTC
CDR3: CASSEWRSYNEQFF

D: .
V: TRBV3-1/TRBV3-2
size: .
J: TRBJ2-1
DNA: TGTGCCAGCAGCCAAGTGAGCAATGAGCAGTTCTTC
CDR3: CASSQVSNEQFF

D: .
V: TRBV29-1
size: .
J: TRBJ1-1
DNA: TGCAGCATCGGAACCAGGCCTTTTGAAGCTTTCTTT
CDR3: CSIGTRPFEAFF

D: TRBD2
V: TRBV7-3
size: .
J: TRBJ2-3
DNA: TGTGCCAGCAGCGTCGGGACTACCCGCACAGATACGCAGTATTTT
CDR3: CASSVGTTRTDTQYF

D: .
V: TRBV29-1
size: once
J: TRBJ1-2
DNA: TGCAGCGTTGCCCACAAATTCAACACCTTTAACTATGGCTACACCTTC
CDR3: CSVAHKFNTFNYGYTF

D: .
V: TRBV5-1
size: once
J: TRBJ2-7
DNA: TGCGCCAGCAGCCGTAGAGCGGTGACTCCATACGAGCAGTACTTC
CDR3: CASSRRAVTPYEQYF

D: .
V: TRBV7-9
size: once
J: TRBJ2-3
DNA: TGTGCCAGCAGCTTGTCCGAGATGACGCAGTATTTT
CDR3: CASSLSEMTQYF

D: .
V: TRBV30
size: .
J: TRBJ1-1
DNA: TGTGCCTGGAACACAAGCACTGAAGCTTTCTTT
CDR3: CAWNTSTEAFF

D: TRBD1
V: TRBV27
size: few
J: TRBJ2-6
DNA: TGTGCCAGCAGATTCACAGGGGGCGGGTCTGGGGCCAACGTCCTGACTTTC
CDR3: CASRFTGGGSGANVLTF

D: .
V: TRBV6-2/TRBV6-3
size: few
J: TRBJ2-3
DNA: TGTGCCAGCAGCAGACGGGACTCCAACCGCACAGATACGCAGTATTTT
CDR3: CASSRRDSNRTDTQYF

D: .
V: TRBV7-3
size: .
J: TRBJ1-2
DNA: TGTGCCAGCAGCTTAATAGGCGGGCAGGTATATGGCTACACCTTC
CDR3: CASSLIGGQVYGYTF

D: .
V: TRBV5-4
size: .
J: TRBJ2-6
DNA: TGTGCCAGCACCGAAGGGGGAGCTGGGGCCAACGTCCTGACTTTC
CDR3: CASTEGGAGANVLTF

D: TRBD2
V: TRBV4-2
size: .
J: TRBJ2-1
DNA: TGTGCCAGCAGCCCCCGGCGGGGAGGGTCGAGTGAGCAGTTCTTC
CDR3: CASSPRRGGSSEQFF

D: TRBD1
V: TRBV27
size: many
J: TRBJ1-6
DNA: TGTGCCAGCAGCTTGTACAGGGGGCGAAATTCACCCCTCCACTTT
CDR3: CASSLYRGRNSPLHF

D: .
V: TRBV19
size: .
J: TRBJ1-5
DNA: TGTGCCAGTAGTTCCGGGACACCCTGGGTCGGACCCCAGCATTTT
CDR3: CASSSGTPWVGPQHF

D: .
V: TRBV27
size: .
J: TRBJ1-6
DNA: TGTGCCAGCAGTCCCCTTTATAATTCACCCCTCCACTTT
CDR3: CASSPLYNSPLHF

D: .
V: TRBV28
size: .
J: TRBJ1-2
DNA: TGTGCCAGCAGTTTATGGACGGGGGATGGCTACACCTTC
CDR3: CASSLWTGDGYTF

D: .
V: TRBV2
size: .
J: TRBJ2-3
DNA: TGTGCCAGCAGCCCGCGCTGGGGGGCAGATACGCAGTATTTT
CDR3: CASSPRWGADTQYF

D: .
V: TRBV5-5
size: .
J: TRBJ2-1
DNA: TGTGCCAGCAGCTTGGGGGTAGCGGTATACAATGAGCAGTTCTTC
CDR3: CASSLGVAVYNEQFF

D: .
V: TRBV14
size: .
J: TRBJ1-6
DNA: TGTGCCAGCTCTAATATAGATAATTCACCCCTCCACTTT
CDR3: CASSNIDNSPLHF

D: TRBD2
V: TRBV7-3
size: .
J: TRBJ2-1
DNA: TGTGCCAGCAGCCCAAGGGGCCCCGGGACTAGCGGGGACCCCTCCTACAATGAGCAGTTCTTC
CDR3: CASSPRGPGTSGDPSYNEQFF

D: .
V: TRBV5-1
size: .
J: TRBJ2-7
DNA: TGCGCCAGCAGCTTGCCCCAGGAATTAGCGGACTACTCCTACGAGCAGTACTTC
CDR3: CASSLPQELADYSYEQYF

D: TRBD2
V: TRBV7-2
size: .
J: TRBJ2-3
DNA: TGTGCCAGCAGCCCGTTGGGACTAGCGAGCACAGATACGCAGTATTTT
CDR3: CASSPLGLASTDTQYF

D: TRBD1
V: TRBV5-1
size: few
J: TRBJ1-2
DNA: TGCGCCAGCAGGACAGGGGGAGCGTATGGCTACACCTTC
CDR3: CASRTGGAYGYTF